The sequence of this T cell receptor (beta chain) was determined in a study of T cell changes during pregnancy in multiple sclerosis. TCRdb's table, derived via immunoSEQ multiplex PCR, lists solely in-frame clones and lacks some. The sample shows around 37,000 clones, 70% to 90% of them seen only once. The CDR3 is 16 residues long. Looked up from germline, CDR1 is SGDLS and CDR2 is YYNGEE. Germline trimming cut 4 bases from V and 1 base from J; bases unmatched to any gene: 7. The sequence came from a female donor with multiple sclerosis, enrolled in a pregnancy study. The chain carries TRBV9 and TRBJ2-4, with 8 bases fitting TRBD2. The specimen comprised CD8+ T cells from peripheral blood mononuclear cells, sampled in the third trimester of pregnancy. CDR3 coding DNA: TGTGCCAGCAGCCCCGGGGGGGCCGGGGCCAAAAACATTCAGTACTTC. This sequence encodes CASSPGGAGAKNIQYF.